This TCR beta chain was recorded in a study of long-term antiretroviral therapy in people with HIV. Whole-study findings and limits: Across all time points, the repertoire was dominated by clones that expanded before ART.

CDR3 size: 15 residues. The V and J ends lost 4 bases and 9 bases, in that order; junction bases with no gene match: 14. Germline V lookup: CDR1 SGHTA, CDR2 FQGNSA. The authors ran the immunoSEQ assay, v3.0, at survey level. Sequencing was performed with immunoSEQ multiplex PCR; in TCRdb, only in-frame clones are kept and a portion is missing. Found here are about 35,000 clones, roughly 93% of them singletons; the top ten hold around 3.3%. In regard to this clone: The antigen is unknown.

This clonotype was sampled from a woman between 45 and 60 years old with HIV. This material consisted of unsorted PBMCs, taken 4.1 years after starting antiretroviral therapy. The chain is built from TRBV7-2 and TRBJ2-7, with 8 bases lining up with TRBD1. The CDR3 nucleotides are TGTGCCAGCAGCTCCCCCGGGACAGGTTGGGAGTGGCAGTACTTC. Translation gives CASSSPGTGWEWQYF.